The 13 T cell receptor beta chains below all came from one sample that was sequenced in a study of T cells in narcolepsy (dated by TCRdb to the late 2010s). The library relied on the immunoSEQ multiplex PCR assay. As stored in TCRdb, this immuneACCESS dataset retains in-frame rearrangements with V and J assigned. A fraction of the clones does not appear; measured against another copy, unresolved V genes explain less than half of the discrepancy, and the remainder lacks a known reason. The sample yields about 15,000 clones; approximately 83% were counted once. 30% to 45% of the sample is in the top ten clones. Input material: memory (CD45RA-) CD4+ T cells from blood. In the paper's terms, the cell subset or site label means: memory T cells sorted ex vivo from peripheral blood. All receptors come from a human donor in good health.

Only a few counts were recorded for this clone. J is TRBJ2-5 and V is TRBV18; D gene ambiguous. Deletions cut 3 bases from V and 1 base from J, with 6 bases between. Germline V gives CDR1 KGHSH, CDR2 LQKENI. This CDR3 has 13 residues. The CDR3 sequence: CASSPVGQETQYF. CDR3 DNA: TGTGCCAGCTCACCGGTCGGCCAAGAGACCCAGTACTTC.

V gene TRBV19 combines with J gene TRBJ2-7; 10 positions agree with TRBD1. The V segment lost 4 bases and the J segment 1 base; nucleotides outside the gene matches: 4. CDR3 length equals 15 residues. CDR1 LNHDA and CDR2 SQIVND come from the germline V gene (reference sequence). DNA for the CDR3: TGTGCCAGTAGTAATTGGGACAGGGGTTCCTACGAGCAGTACTTC. It codes for CASSNWDRGSYEQYF.

This sequence joins TRBV19 and TRBJ1-4, with D perhaps TRBD1 (5 bases). Germline assignment: CDR1 LNHDA and CDR2 SQIVND (reference sequence). This CDR3 is built from 13 residues. Deletions cut 7 bases from V and 4 bases from J, with 10 bases between. The CDR3 nucleotides read TGTGCCAGTAAGACAGCCGATAATGAAAAACTGTTTTTT. Its translation is CASKTADNEKLFF.

This clone has a handful of counts. This chain joins TRBV9 and TRBJ1-5, with D tentatively TRBD1 (5 bases). Looked up from germline, CDR1 is SGDLS and CDR2 is YYNGEE. The CDR3 runs to 14 residues. Deletions cut 3 bases from V and 7 bases from J, with 14 bases between. The CDR3 DNA sequence: TGTGCCAGCAGCGCAGGGACCGCGGGCCAGCCCCAGCATTTT. Protein sequence: CASSAGTAGQPQHF.

The CDR3 region has the DNA TGTGCCAGCAGCTTAACGAGGACCACAGATACGCAGTATTTT. Protein: CASSLTRTTDTQYF. The chain combines TRBV7-6 with TRBJ2-3, with unresolved D. In germline, CDR1 is SGHVS, CDR2 FNYEAQ. The V gene lost 2 bases and the J gene lost 2 bases, with 8 bases spanning the gap. The CDR3 covers 14 residues.

V gene TRBV7-8 combines with J gene TRBJ2-7, with D possibly matching TRBD1 (6 bases). This CDR3 comprises 14 residues. Trimming pared 5 bases from V and 3 bases from J, leaving 14 bases between. The V gene's germline CDR1 is SGHVS and CDR2 FQNEAQ. The CDR3 DNA follows: TGTGCCAGCAGCCCCCATGAGGGGGTCTACGAGCAGTACTTC. This gives the protein CASSPHEGVYEQYF.

The chain links TRBV5-1 to TRBJ2-3; D is undetermined. The CDR3 covers 13 residues. The germline V gene has CDR1 SGHRS and CDR2 YFSETQ. V was trimmed by 0 bases and J by 5 bases, leaving 7 bases between them. As DNA, the CDR3 is TGCGCCAGCAGCTTGGGGCGACGAGATACGCAGTATTTT. It encodes CASSLGRRDTQYF.

The rearrangement uses TRBV12-5 and TRBJ2-7; the D is unclear. Trimming removed 0 bases from V and 0 bases from J, with 12 bases in between. The length of the CDR3 is 16 residues. Germline CDR1 reads LGHNT; CDR2 reads FRNRAP. This chain's CDR3 is CASGLVRGLSSYEQYF. In DNA form, the CDR3 reads TGTGCTAGTGGTTTGGTAAGAGGTCTAAGCTCCTACGAGCAGTACTTC. Full variable domain (missing parts from reference TRBV12-5 and TRBJ2-7): DARVTQTPRHKVTEMGQEVTMRCQPILGHNTVFWYRQTMMQGLELLAYFRNRAPLDDSGMPKDRFSAEMPDATLATLKIQPSEPRDSAVYFCASGLVRGLSSYEQYFGPGTRLTVT.

V and J are TRBV30 and TRBJ1-1; D gene ambiguous. This CDR3 is built from 14 residues. Germline-derived CDR1 and CDR2 are GTSNPN and SVGIG (reference sequence). The V gene lost 5 bases and the J gene lost 0 bases, with 13 bases spanning the gap. The CDR3 DNA follows: TGTGCCTGGTCTCGAGAACACTTGAACACTGAAGCTTTCTTT. This sequence encodes CAWSREHLNTEAFF.

J is TRBJ1-5 and V is TRBV11-2; weak D call: TRBD1 (5 bases). The length of the CDR3 is 15 residues. CDR1 is SGHAT and CDR2 is FQNNGV in the germline V gene. Deletions cut 5 bases from V and 6 bases from J, with 17 bases between. CDR3 DNA: TGTGCCAGCAGCCTTGGGGCAGGGTCAGGTCAGCCCCAGCATTTT. It yields the protein CASSLGAGSGQPQHF. Combining the CDR3 with reference TRBV11-2 and TRBJ1-5 gives the whole variable domain EAGVAQSPRYKIIEKRQSVAFWCNPISGHATLYWYQQILGQGPKLLIQFQNNGVVDDSQLPKDRFSAERLKGVDSTLKIQPAKLEDSAVYLCASSLGAGSGQPQHFGDGTRLSIL.

V usage is TRBV6-1 and J usage is TRBJ2-5; TRBD2 agrees at 7 bases. The CDR3 is 13 amino acids. The V and J ends lost 6 bases and 4 bases, in that order; junction bases with no gene match: 5. Germline V lookup: CDR1 MNHNS, CDR2 SASEGT. CDR3 in DNA: TGTGCCAGCAGCCGAGCGGGGAGAGAGACCCAGTACTTC. This translates into CASSRAGRETQYF.

This clone occurred a few times. The chain has TRBV9 and TRBJ2-5, with D perhaps TRBD2 (5 bases). Trimming pared 4 bases from V and 0 bases from J, leaving 10 bases between. CDR1 is SGDLS and CDR2 is YYNGEE in the germline V gene. The CDR3 runs 14 residues. The CDR3 nucleotides read TGTGCCAGCAGCCCGGAGGACTACCAAGAGACCCAGTACTTC. Residues: CASSPEDYQETQYF.

V is TRBV7-6 and J is TRBJ1-6; perhaps TRBD1 as D (6 bases). Trimming left V 3 bases short and J 8 bases short, with 14 bases between. Per germline, CDR1 SGHVS and CDR2 FNYEAQ. The CDR3 sequence is 15 residues long. The CDR3 region has the DNA TGTGCCAGCAGCTTTACCCCTGGGGGCGATTCACCCCTCCACTTT. It translates to CASSFTPGGDSPLHF.